The following is a T cell receptor beta chain sequence with its context. Its antigen remains unknown. The germline V gene encodes CDR1 SNHLY and CDR2 FYNNEI. The V gene lost 9 bases and the J gene lost 4 bases, with 19 bases spanning the gap. The CDR3 runs to 15 residues. The data originate from a study of cytomegalovirus exposure and HLA in healthy donors. Study-level points and caveats: Both high specificity and high sensitivity reportedly marked the classifier's diagnosis of cytomegalovirus status.

PCR employed 60 Vbeta and 13 Jbeta primers. Produced via immunoSEQ multiplex PCR; TCRdb's table is partial and in-frame only. The table has under 200,000 clones, 60% to 80% seen once. The TCR was taken from a man aged 35 to 55 in good health and CMV-seronegative. The chain carries TRBV2 and TRBJ2-1; the D gene is possibly TRBD2 (6 bases). Sequences were obtained from PBMCs. The CDR3 loop reads CASYLWASAYNEQFF. In nucleotides, the CDR3 is TGTGCCAGTTATCTTTGGGCTAGCGCTTACAATGAGCAGTTCTTC.